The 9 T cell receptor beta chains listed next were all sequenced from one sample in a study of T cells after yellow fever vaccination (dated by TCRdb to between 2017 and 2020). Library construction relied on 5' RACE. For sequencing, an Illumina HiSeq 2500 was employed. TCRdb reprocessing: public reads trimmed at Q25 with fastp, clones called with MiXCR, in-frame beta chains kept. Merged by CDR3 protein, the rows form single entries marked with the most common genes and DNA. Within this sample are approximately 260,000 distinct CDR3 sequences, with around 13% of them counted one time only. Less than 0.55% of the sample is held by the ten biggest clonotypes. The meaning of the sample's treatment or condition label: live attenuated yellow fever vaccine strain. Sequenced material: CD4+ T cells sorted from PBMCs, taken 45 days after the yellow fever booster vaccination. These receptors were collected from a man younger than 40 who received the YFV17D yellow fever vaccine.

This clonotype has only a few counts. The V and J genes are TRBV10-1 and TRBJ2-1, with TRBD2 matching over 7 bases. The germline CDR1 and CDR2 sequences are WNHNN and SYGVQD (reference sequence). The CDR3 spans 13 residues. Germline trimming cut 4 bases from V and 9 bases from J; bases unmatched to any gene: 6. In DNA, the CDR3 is TGCGCCAGCAGTGGCACGGGAGGAGGTGAGCAGTTCTTC. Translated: CASSGTGGGEQFF.

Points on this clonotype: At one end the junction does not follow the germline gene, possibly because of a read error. CDR3 amino acids: CCARGQGLAGSYNEQFF. The CDR3 DNA is TGCTGTGCTAGGGGGCAAGGACTAGCCGGCTCCTACAATGAGCAGTTCTTC. V and J are TRBV20-1 and TRBJ2-1; a weak D match, TRBD2 (8 bases). CDR1 is DFQATT and CDR2 is SNEGSKA in the germline V gene (reference sequence). The CDR3 consists of 17 residues.

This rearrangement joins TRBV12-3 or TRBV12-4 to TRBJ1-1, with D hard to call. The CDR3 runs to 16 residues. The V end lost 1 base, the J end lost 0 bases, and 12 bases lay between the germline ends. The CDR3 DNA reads TGTGCCAGCAGTTTAGGGGCAGGCGTTATGAACACTGAAGCTTTCTTT. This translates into CASSLGAGVMNTEAFF.

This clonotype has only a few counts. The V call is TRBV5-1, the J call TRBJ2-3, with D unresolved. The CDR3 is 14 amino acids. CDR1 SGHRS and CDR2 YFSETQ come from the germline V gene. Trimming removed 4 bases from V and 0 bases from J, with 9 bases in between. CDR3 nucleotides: TGCGCCAGCAGCCCCCTCGATAGCACAGATACGCAGTATTTT. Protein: CASSPLDSTDTQYF.

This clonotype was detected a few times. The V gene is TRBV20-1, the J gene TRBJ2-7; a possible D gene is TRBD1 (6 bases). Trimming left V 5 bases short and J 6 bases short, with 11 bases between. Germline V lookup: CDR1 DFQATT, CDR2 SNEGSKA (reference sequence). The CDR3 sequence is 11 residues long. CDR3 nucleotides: TGCAGTGCTGCGGACAGCCTCGAGCAGTACTTC. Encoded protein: CSAADSLEQYF.

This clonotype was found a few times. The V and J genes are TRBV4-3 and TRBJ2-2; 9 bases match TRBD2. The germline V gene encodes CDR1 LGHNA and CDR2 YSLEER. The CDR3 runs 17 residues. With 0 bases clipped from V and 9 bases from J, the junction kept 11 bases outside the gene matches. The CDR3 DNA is TGCGCCAGCAGCCAAGACGAGGGGGGACTAGCTCTACGGGAGCTGTTTTTT. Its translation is CASSQDEGGLALRELFF.

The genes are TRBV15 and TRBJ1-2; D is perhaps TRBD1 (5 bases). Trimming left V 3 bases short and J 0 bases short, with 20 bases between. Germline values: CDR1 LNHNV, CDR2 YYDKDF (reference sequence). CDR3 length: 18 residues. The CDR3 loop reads CATSRASGGGSSNYGYTF. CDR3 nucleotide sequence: TGTGCCACCAGCAGGGCCTCCGGGGGGGGGTCCTCTAACTATGGCTACACCTTC.

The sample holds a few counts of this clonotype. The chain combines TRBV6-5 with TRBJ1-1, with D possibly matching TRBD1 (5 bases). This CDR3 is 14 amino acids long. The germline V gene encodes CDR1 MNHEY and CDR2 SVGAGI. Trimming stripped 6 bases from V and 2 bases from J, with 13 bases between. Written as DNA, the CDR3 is TGTGCCAGCAGCTACCGGGACCGCAACACTGAAGCTTTCTTT. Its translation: CASSYRDRNTEAFF.

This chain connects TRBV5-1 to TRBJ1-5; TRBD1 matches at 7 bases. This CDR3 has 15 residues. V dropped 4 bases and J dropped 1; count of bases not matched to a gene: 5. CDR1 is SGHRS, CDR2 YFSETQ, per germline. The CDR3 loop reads CASSTGTESNQPQHF. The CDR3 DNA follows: TGCGCCAGCAGCACCGGGACAGAGAGCAATCAGCCCCAGCATTTT. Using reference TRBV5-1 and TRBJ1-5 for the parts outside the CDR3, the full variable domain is KAGVTQTPRYLIKTRGQQVTLSCSPISGHRSVSWYQQTPGQGLQFLFEYFSETQRNKGNFPGRFSGRQFSNSRSEMNVSTLELGDSALYLCASSTGTESNQPQHFGDGTRLSIL.